This T cell receptor (beta chain) originates from a study of blood T cell repertoires in COVID-19. Study-wide context: Sites in the United States, Italy and Spain provided acute and convalescent COVID-19 samples. T cells, B-cell-depleted T cells, or PBMCs supplied cDNA or gDNA.

It was during active infection that Seattle patients were enrolled and then longitudinally followed. From germline, CDR1 is SGHVS and CDR2 FNYEAQ. This CDR3 region has 16 residues. V was shortened by 3 bases and J by 1 base, with 15 bases between the two germline ends. Original handling: Counts of nucleated cells, estimated from reference gene primer amplification, were obtained. Here immunoSEQ multiplex PCR was the method, and the copy in TCRdb shows in-frame clones only, minus some. Clone size and the V and J calls come from that table; the DNA yielded D and trimming. The sample holds 250,000 to 300,000 clones, around 87% seen once. This clone was seen once.

The chain joins TRBV7-6 to TRBJ2-5; D is possibly TRBD2 (6 bases). This receptor was identified in a woman in her sixties or seventies with COVID-19, enrolled during active disease. Sequenced material: peripheral blood. The DNA of the CDR3 is TGTGCCAGCAGCTTCCTAGACGGGAGCGGCCAAGAGACCCAGTACTTC. Protein: CASSFLDGSGQETQYF.